The 29 T cell receptor beta chains below come from one sample, sequenced in a study of control samples from healthy donors and cancer patients. The method was immunoSEQ multiplex PCR; TCRdb's version includes in-frame clones alone and lacks a portion of them. This sample carries 80,000 to 100,000 clones, just under 95% of them seen once, and the ten largest clones take approximately 3%. Sequencing was performed on blood. Receptors were obtained from a human donor in good health. The donor label of this sample is uncertain.

In its sample, this clone was seen a few times. The rearrangement joins TRBV19 to TRBJ2-3, with TRBD2 matching 13 bases. The CDR3 runs 15 residues. Trimming took 4 bases from V and 4 from J; bases not matched to a gene: 2. Germline CDR1 and CDR2: LNHDA and SQIVND (reference sequence). The CDR3 bases are TGTGCCAGTAGTAGACTAGCGGGGGGTGCAGATACGCAGTATTTT. Amino acid sequence: CASSRLAGGADTQYF.

The chain employs TRBV19 and TRBJ1-1; no firm D call. CDR1 is LNHDA and CDR2 is SQIVND in the germline V gene (reference sequence). This CDR3 spans 15 amino acids. Trimming removed 7 bases at V and 1 base at J, with 16 bases between. DNA for the CDR3: TGTGCCAGTACCCCCCCCCGGCCCAGGAACACTGAAGCTTTCTTT. Translation gives CASTPPRPRNTEAFF.

The chain uses TRBV29-1 and TRBJ1-1, with 10 bases that match TRBD1. CDR3 length equals 12 residues. In germline, CDR1 is SQVTM, CDR2 ANQGSEA. Trimming cost V 7 bases and J 3 bases; bases outside gene matches: 2. CDR3 sequence reads: CSADRGDTEAFF. The CDR3 DNA follows: TGCAGCGCGGACAGGGGGGACACTGAAGCTTTCTTT.

The chain joins TRBV6-5 to TRBJ1-6, with 7 bases fitting TRBD1. This CDR3 region has 12 residues. Germline CDR1 is MNHEY and CDR2 is SVGAGI. Unmatched junction bases numbered 4, after V lost 8 bases and J lost 9 bases. The DNA of the CDR3 is TGTGCCAGCGACAGGGACGCTTCACCCCTCCACTTT. This translates into CASDRDASPLHF.

This clone is termed medium-sized. The J gene is TRBJ2-6, the V gene TRBV6-2 or TRBV6-3; D is perhaps TRBD1 (6 bases). The germline gives CDR1 MNHEY, CDR2 SVGEGT. The CDR3 is made up of 15 amino acids. V lost 2 bases, J lost 2 bases, and 7 bases lay in between. DNA of the CDR3: TGTGCCAGCAGTTACCAGGGGACTGGGGCCAACGTCCTGACTTTC. Encoded protein: CASSYQGTGANVLTF.

The CDR3 sequence is CASSPLDREGYGYTF. The CDR3 DNA reads as TGTGCCAGTAGTCCTCTGGACAGGGAAGGCTATGGCTACACCTTC. This chain uses TRBV19 with TRBJ1-2; 8 nucleotides align to TRBD1. Germline V gene lookup returns CDR1 LNHDA and CDR2 SQIVND (reference sequence). CDR3 length: 15 amino acids. V lost 5 bases and J lost 4; bases outside the gene matches: 9.

The J gene is TRBJ2-5, the V gene TRBV5-1; D not resolved. Germline V gene data show CDR1 as SGHRS and CDR2 as YFSETQ. V was cut by 3 bases and J by 1 base, with 4 bases left in between. CDR3 length: 12 amino acids. The chain's CDR3 is CASSSAQETQYF. The DNA for the CDR3 is TGCGCCAGCAGCTCGGCCCAAGAGACCCAGTACTTC.

This chain connects TRBV6-5 to TRBJ2-1; 7 nucleotides match TRBD1. The CDR3 is 12 amino acids. Germline CDR1 MNHEY, CDR2 SVGAGI. V shed 5 bases, J shed 10 bases, and the junction held 5 bases outside the gene matches. The CDR3 coding sequence is TGTGCCAGCAGTATAGGGACAGTAGAGCAGTTCTTC. Amino acids: CASSIGTVEQFF.

The table lists this clone with a count of one. The chain couples TRBV27 to TRBJ2-2, with TRBD1 identical over 8 bases. V dropped 2 bases and J dropped 5; count of bases not matched to a gene: 7. Germline CDR1 MNHEY, CDR2 SMNVEV (reference sequence). This CDR3 comprises 16 residues. The CDR3: CASSLRVTGGTGELFF. The CDR3 region has the DNA TGTGCCAGCAGTTTACGAGTTACAGGGGGAACCGGGGAGCTGTTTTTT.

V is TRBV18 and J is TRBJ1-3; D not resolved. The germline V gene encodes CDR1 KGHSH and CDR2 LQKENI. This CDR3 has 15 residues. V lost 1 base, J lost 0 bases, and 7 bases lay in between. CDR3 protein: CASSPQPSSGNTIYF. The DNA of the CDR3 is TGTGCCAGCTCACCACAGCCGAGCTCTGGAAACACCATATATTTT.

The gene calls are TRBV9 and TRBJ2-2; 9 bases align to TRBD2. There are 18 residues in the CDR3. CDR1 and CDR2 from the germline V gene are SGDLS and YYNGEE. Losses at the gene ends were 1 base for V and 7 bases for J; bases not matched to a gene: 14. The CDR3 reads CASSVPGASGATGGELFF. For the CDR3, the DNA is TGTGCCAGCAGCGTACCAGGTGCTAGCGGGGCGACGGGCGGGGAGCTGTTTTTT.

The genes are TRBV28 and TRBJ1-2, with 7 positions matching TRBD1. The CDR3 is made up of 16 amino acids. The V and J ends lost 4 bases and 4 bases, in that order; junction bases with no gene match: 12. CDR1 is MDHEN, CDR2 SYDVKM, per germline. The DNA for the CDR3 is TGTGCCAGCAGTTCAGACACTGACAGGGCTTCCTATGGCTACACCTTC. Protein product: CASSSDTDRASYGYTF.

The V call is TRBV5-1, the J call TRBJ2-6; D is possibly TRBD1 (5 bases). V lost 2 bases to trimming and J lost 0 bases, with 9 bases between them. Germline CDR1 SGHRS, CDR2 YFSETQ. This CDR3 is 16 amino acids long. CDR3 in amino acids: CASSFTGLSGANVLTF. The CDR3 DNA follows: TGCGCCAGCAGCTTTACAGGTCTCTCTGGGGCCAACGTCCTGACTTTC.

The rearrangement uses TRBV19 and TRBJ1-1; no clear D gene. Trimming pared 2 bases from V and 2 bases from J, leaving 12 bases between. Germline CDR1 is LNHDA and CDR2 is SQIVND (reference sequence). This CDR3 region has 15 residues. The chain's CDR3 is CASSISVNSNTEAFF. In DNA, the CDR3 is TGTGCCAGTAGTATATCGGTGAACTCCAACACTGAAGCTTTCTTT.

V and J are TRBV7-2 and TRBJ2-7; D is possibly TRBD2 (8 bases). With 1 base removed from V and 6 bases from J, the gap between germline ends came to 19 bases. The CDR3 is made up of 16 amino acids. From germline, CDR1 is SGHTA and CDR2 FQGNSA. This chain's CDR3 is CASSLVLRGGQSEQYF. The CDR3, as DNA: TGTGCCAGCAGCTTAGTACTACGGGGGGGACAGAGCGAGCAGTACTTC.

This clone was detected only once. The chain joins TRBV29-1 to TRBJ1-1, with D possibly TRBD1 on 6 matching bases. There are 13 residues in the CDR3. The V gene lost 7 bases and the J gene lost 3 bases, with 15 bases spanning the gap. The germline V gene encodes CDR1 SQVTM and CDR2 ANQGSEA. As DNA, the CDR3 is TGCAGCGCCAGTACAGGGAAAGACACTGAAGCTTTCTTT. Residues: CSASTGKDTEAFF. Together with reference TRBV29-1 and TRBJ1-1, the CDR3 gives the full variable domain: SAVISQKPSRDICQRGTSLTIQCQVDSQVTMMFWYRQQPGQSLTLIATANQGSEATYESGFVIDKFPISRPNLTFSTLTVSNMSPEDSSIYLCSASTGKDTEAFFGQGTRLTVV.

The rearrangement links TRBV7-2 to TRBJ2-2; possibly TRBD2 for D (7 bases). The CDR3 contains 14 residues. V was shortened by 1 base and J by 6 bases, with 9 bases between the two germline ends. CDR1 and CDR2 (germline): SGHTA, FQGNSA. The CDR3 loop is CASSLEGGSGELFF. The CDR3, as DNA: TGTGCCAGCAGCTTAGAGGGGGGGTCCGGGGAGCTGTTTTTT. Based on the CDR3 plus reference TRBV7-2 and TRBJ2-2, the full variable domain is GAGVSQSPSNKVTEKGKDVELRCDPISGHTALYWYRQSLGQGLEFLIYFQGNSAPDKSGLPSDRFSAERTGGSVSTLTIQRTQQEDSAVYLCASSLEGGSGELFFGEGSRLTVL.

V gene TRBV6-5 combines with J gene TRBJ1-6; D not certain. This CDR3 has 15 amino acids. V lost 5 bases, J lost 5 bases, and 13 bases lay in between. CDR1 and CDR2 from the germline V gene are MNHEY and SVGAGI. The CDR3 DNA is TGTGCCAGCAGTCCAGACACCTTGAATAATTCACCCCTCCACTTT. Amino acids: CASSPDTLNNSPLHF.

The chain carries TRBV5-6 and TRBJ2-7; no firm D call. Trimming pared 0 bases from V and 3 bases from J, leaving 1 base between. Germline V gives CDR1 SGHDT, CDR2 YYEEEE. The CDR3 contains 11 residues. DNA of the CDR3: TGTGCCAGCAGCTTGGGCTACGAGCAGTACTTC. This gives the protein CASSLGYEQYF.

The chain combines TRBV19 with TRBJ1-2; D may be TRBD1 (6 bases). CDR3 length equals 14 residues. V gave up 1 base and J gave up 8 bases, with 14 bases separating them. Germline V lookup: CDR1 LNHDA, CDR2 SQIVND (reference sequence). The CDR3 here is CASSIVGAQGGYTF. The CDR3 nucleotides read TGTGCCAGTAGTATAGTGGGGGCTCAAGGAGGCTACACCTTC.

The V and J genes are TRBV11-3 and TRBJ2-7; D is possibly TRBD2 (5 bases). The V gene's germline CDR1 is SGHNT and CDR2 YENEEA. V was clipped by 5 bases and J by 6 bases, with 17 bases between them. The CDR3 loop spans 14 amino acids. The CDR3 sequence is CASSRRGPKSEQYF. As DNA, the CDR3 is TGTGCCAGCAGCCGCAGAGGGCCGAAAAGCGAGCAGTACTTC. Full variable domain (rest looked up from reference TRBV11-3 and TRBJ2-7): EAGVVQSPRYKIIEKKQPVAFWCNPISGHNTLYWYLQNLGQGPELLIRYENEEAVDDSQLPKDRFSAERLKGVDSTLKIQPAELGDSAVYLCASSRRGPKSEQYFGPGTRLTVT.

This chain uses TRBV6-5 with TRBJ2-5, with 8 bases lining up with TRBD1. The germline CDR1 and CDR2 sequences are MNHEY and SVGAGI. This CDR3 has 16 residues. After removal of 0 bases from V and 2 bases from J, the junction contained 5 bases not matched to a gene. The CDR3 spells CASSYSNGQGQETQYF. CDR3 DNA: TGTGCCAGCAGTTACTCTAACGGACAGGGACAAGAGACCCAGTACTTC.

J is TRBJ2-3 and V is TRBV18; D perhaps matches TRBD1 (5 bases). Trimming stripped 6 bases from V and 4 bases from J, with 17 bases between. This CDR3 has 15 residues. Per the germline V gene, CDR1 is KGHSH and CDR2 is LQKENI. In DNA, the CDR3 is TGTGCCAGCTCCCCCGGAGCAGGGCCCCCAGATACGCAGTATTTT. It codes for CASSPGAGPPDTQYF.

V is TRBV20-1 and J is TRBJ2-7; TRBD2 is a possible D gene (6 bases). The CDR3 length is 11 residues. Germline assignment: CDR1 DFQATT and CDR2 SNEGSKA (reference sequence). V lost 3 bases, J lost 3 bases, and 6 bases lay in between. The CDR3 here is CSARGGYEQYV. CDR3 in DNA: TGCAGTGCTAGGGGGGGCTACGAGCAGTACGTC.

The chain is built from TRBV3-1 (or the pseudogene TRBV3-2) and TRBJ2-2; no reliable D call. Trimming removed 5 bases at V and 0 bases at J, with 13 bases between. The length of the CDR3 is 16 residues. CDR1 and CDR2 from the germline V gene are LGHDT and YNNKEL (reference sequence). The CDR3 DNA reads TGTGCCAGCAGCAAAATGGCGTTCGCGAACACCGGGGAGCTGTTTTTT. Its translation is CASSKMAFANTGELFF.

There are a few counts of this clone. This rearrangement joins TRBV11-2 to TRBJ1-1, with 7 bases fitting TRBD1. J was trimmed by 1 base and V by 6 bases; bases with no gene match: 8. Germline lookup yields CDR1 SGHAT and CDR2 FQNNGV. The CDR3 has 15 amino acids. In DNA, the CDR3 is TGTGCCAGCAGGACACGGACAGGATCGAACACTGAAGCTTTCTTT. Residues: CASRTRTGSNTEAFF.

The V gene is TRBV7-3, the J gene TRBJ2-6; possibly TRBD1 or TRBD2 for D (5 bases each). Germline lookup yields CDR1 SGHTA and CDR2 FQGTGA. Trimming stripped 1 base from V and 1 base from J, with 11 bases between. The CDR3 loop spans 17 amino acids. CDR3 region: CASSLMVGVSGANVLTF. DNA of the CDR3: TGTGCCAGCAGCTTAATGGTGGGGGTTTCTGGGGCCAACGTCCTGACTTTC. Variable domain in full (rest from reference TRBV7-3 and TRBJ2-6): GAGVSQTPSNKVTEKGKYVELRCDPISGHTALYWYRQSLGQGPEFLIYFQGTGAADDSGLPNDRFFAVRPEGSVSTLKIQRTERGDSAVYLCASSLMVGVSGANVLTFGAGSRLTVL.

The chain joins TRBV7-2 to TRBJ1-3, with no clear D. V was cut by 5 bases and J by 0 bases, with 8 bases left in between. CDR3 size: 14 residues. Germline CDR1 reads SGHTA; CDR2 reads FQGNSA. The CDR3 reads CASSPWGSGNTIYF. CDR3 nucleotide sequence: TGTGCCAGCAGCCCCTGGGGCTCTGGAAACACCATATATTTT.

The rearrangement joins TRBV27 to TRBJ2-2; D unclear. Per germline, CDR1 MNHEY and CDR2 SMNVEV (reference sequence). CDR3 length equals 14 residues. V lost 1 base and J 1 base, leaving 4 bases between the germline ends. The CDR3 DNA is TGTGCCAGCAGTTTATTTCAGAACACCGGGGAGCTGTTTTTT. Amino acids: CASSLFQNTGELFF.